Listed below are T cell receptor beta chains from one sample, sequenced in a study of identifying expanded T cells in peripheral blood. Sequencing was performed with immunoSEQ multiplex PCR; in TCRdb, only in-frame clones are kept and a portion is missing. The sample has more than 65,000 clones; about nine tenths are singletons. Input material: blood. The receptors were sampled from a person aged 18 to 75 in good health. Both conserved end residues are part of each CDR3. Each record gives: clone size, D gene, J gene, V gene, CDR3 DNA, CDR3 protein. A D gene is named only where the DNA matches it firmly. Rows give clone size only sometimes, using once, few, many, or a class for an expanded clone.

.	.	TRBJ2-7	TRBV12-2	TGTGCAAGTCGCTTAGTCCGGGGGGCCCTCTACGAGCAGTACTTC	CASRLVRGALYEQYF
.	.	TRBJ2-7	TRBV27	TGTGCCAGCAGTGCCGGAAATGAGCAGTACTTC	CASSAGNEQYF
.	.	TRBJ1-3	TRBV9	TGTGCCAGCAGCGTAGAAACTCCTGGAAACACCATATATTTT	CASSVETPGNTIYF
.	.	TRBJ2-3	TRBV7-9	TGTGCCAGCAGCTCCTCCTTCGGACTCGACACAGATACGCAGTATTTT	CASSSSFGLDTDTQYF
once	TRBD1	TRBJ1-2	TRBV27	TGTGCCAGCAGTCCCCGGGACAGAAGCCCCTATGGCTACACCTTC	CASSPRDRSPYGYTF
.	.	TRBJ2-5	TRBV11-1	TGTGCCAGCAGCCGGCGAGAGACCCAGTACTTC	CASSRRETQYF
.	TRBD1	TRBJ2-4	TRBV13	TGTGCCAGCAGCACACTGGGACAGTCCAAAAACATTCAGTACTTC	CASSTLGQSKNIQYF
.	.	TRBJ1-2	TRBV6-1	TGTGCCAGCAGTGACCCAATATATGGCTACACCTTC	CASSDPIYGYTF
once	.	TRBJ2-5	TRBV7-7	TGTGCCAGCAGCCGAGAGTTTAGTGAGACCCAGTACTTC	CASSREFSETQYF
.	TRBD2	TRBJ2-1	TRBV19	TGTGCCAGTACCCTCACTAGCGGAGCGCCCCTGGAGCAGTTCTTC	CASTLTSGAPLEQFF
.	.	TRBJ2-2	TRBV4-1	TGCGCCAGCAGCCAAGATCGGGCCGGGGAGCTGTTTTTT	CASSQDRAGELFF
.	.	TRBJ1-2	TRBV19	TGTGCCAGTAGGCTTAACGGACCCTATGGCTACACCTTC	CASRLNGPYGYTF
few	.	TRBJ2-2	TRBV27	TGTGCCAGCAGTCGGACAGCCCCTGGGGAGCTGTTTTTT	CASSRTAPGELFF
.	.	TRBJ2-2	TRBV5-4	TGTGCCAGCAGCTCCACTAGTGCGGACGGGGAGCTGTTTTTT	CASSSTSADGELFF
.	TRBD1	TRBJ2-7	TRBV25-1	TGTGCCAGCAGAGGACAGGGGGTATACGAGCAGTACTTC	CASRGQGVYEQYF
.	TRBD2	TRBJ2-2	TRBV5-4	TGTGCCAGCAGTCACAGGACTAGCGGGGGACACGGGGAGCTGTTTTTT	CASSHRTSGGHGELFF
.	.	TRBJ2-3	TRBV18	TGTGCCAGCTCACCAAAAACAGGGTGGGGAGATACGCAGTATTTT	CASSPKTGWGDTQYF
once	.	TRBJ1-2	TRBV7-2	TGTGCCAGCAGCTTAGGAGCAGGGGCACACTATGGCTACACCTTC	CASSLGAGAHYGYTF
.	.	TRBJ2-1	TRBV30	TGTGCCTGGAGTCTGGGGGGCCACTACAATGAGCAGTTCTTC	CAWSLGGHYNEQFF
.	TRBD1	TRBJ1-4	TRBV6-1	TGTGCCAGCAGTGTTGGACAGGAGGGTGAAAAACTGTTTTTT	CASSVGQEGEKLFF
.	.	TRBJ2-7	TRBV7-2	TGTGCCAGCAGCCTCGGGACGAGGGTCGAGCAGTACTTC	CASSLGTRVEQYF
once	.	TRBJ1-6	TRBV9	TGTGCCAGCAGCGTATCAGGACAGAAAACACCCCTCCACTTT	CASSVSGQKTPLHF
.	TRBD2	TRBJ2-7	TRBV5-1	TGCGCCCGCAGCTTGGCCGCGGGGGGGTCCTCCTACGAGCAGTACTTC	CARSLAAGGSSYEQYF
.	.	TRBJ1-2	TRBV29-1	TGCAGCGTAGGCTTGGCCGCGACTAACTATGGCTACACCTTC	CSVGLAATNYGYTF
.	.	TRBJ1-1	TRBV12-5	TGTGCTAGTGGTTTGGTCGTGGCCTCCCTCACTGAAGCTTTCTTT	CASGLVVASLTEAFF
.	TRBD2	TRBJ2-5	TRBV27	TGTGCCAGCAGTCCTACGTTAGCGGGACCAGAGACCCAGTACTTC	CASSPTLAGPETQYF
once	.	TRBJ2-5	TRBV5-1	TGCGCCAGCAGCTTGGGGACAGAACTACCGGGAGAGACCCAGTACTTC	CASSLGTELPGETQYF
.	TRBD2	TRBJ2-2	TRBV5-1	TGCGCCAGCAAGATGAGCGGGGCGAACACCGGGGAGCTGTTTTTT	CASKMSGANTGELFF
.	TRBD2	TRBJ2-7	TRBV5-4	TGTGCCAGCCATCATGGGACTAGCGGGAGCTCCGCCTACGAGCAGTACTTC	CASHHGTSGSSAYEQYF
.	TRBD2	TRBJ2-5	TRBV29-1	TGCAGCGCCGGGGGGTCCCGATATGGGGAGACCCAGTACTTC	CSAGGSRYGETQYF
.	.	TRBJ2-1	TRBV7-2	TGTGCCAGCACCTTTCTTCGGGGCCGGGATGAGCAGTTCTTC	CASTFLRGRDEQFF
once	.	TRBJ1-1	TRBV6-5	TGTGCCAGCCGTCGGGACACTGAAGCTTTCTTT	CASRRDTEAFF
few	TRBD2	TRBJ2-3	TRBV7-9	TGTGCCAGCAGCCCTAGCGGGAACACAGATACGCAGTATTTT	CASSPSGNTDTQYF
.	TRBD1	TRBJ1-1	TRBV5-1	TGCGCCAGCAGCCCTACTGACAGGGGGAGGAGGGAAGCTTTCTTT	CASSPTDRGRREAFF
.	TRBD1	TRBJ2-7	TRBV6-5	TGTGCCAGCACCCGGGACGGACAGGGAGCAAACGAGCAGTACTTC	CASTRDGQGANEQYF
few	.	TRBJ2-2	TRBV2	TGTGCCAGCACACCTGGGGGCGGGGAGCTGTTTTTT	CASTPGGGELFF
.	TRBD1	TRBJ1-1	TRBV9	TGTGCCAGCAGCGTACTTCCGGGACAGGAAGCTTTCTTT	CASSVLPGQEAFF
once	TRBD2	TRBJ2-3	TRBV10-1	TGCGCCAGCCGCGAGGGTAGCGGGCGACACACAGATACGCAGTATTTT	CASREGSGRHTDTQYF